Sequencing of this T cell receptor beta chain was carried out in a study of shared clonotypes between healthy human individuals. Study observations and caveats: Among several donors, roughly 5% of naive CD4 clonotypes were found in common. A limitation of the genetic and exposure-history diversity represented arose from few donors.

Data came from immunoSEQ multiplex PCR; TCRdb stores just in-frame clones and leaves some out. The data hold about 2,200,000 clones, with more than 85% observed a single time. As for this clone: Its cognate antigen is unknown.

J was trimmed by 8 bases and V by 1 base; bases with no gene match: 14. CDR3 length: 18 amino acids. CDR1 and CDR2 (germline): MNHEY, SMNVEV (reference sequence). Only CD45RO-negative cells positively selected for CCR7 counted as naive CD8 cells, so terminally differentiated effector memory CD45RA+ cells were excluded. This receptor was taken from a man in his late teens or twenties in good health. Some clones in this sample may be carry-over from other donors' samples. Sample: naive CD8+ T cells from PBMCs. The chain recombines TRBV27 with TRBJ2-1, with TRBD2 matching over 10 bases. DNA of the CDR3: TGTGCCAGCAGTTTATTATGGCTAGCGGGAGCTCAGTCTTATGAGCAGTTCTTC. Translated: CASSLLWLAGAQSYEQFF.